This TCR beta chain was identified during a study of beta chain features in type 1 diabetes. Turning to the study itself: Patients shared similar age, gender and cell yields with healthy donors. Study conclusions and caveats: Type 1 diabetes patients had fewer VDJ junction insertions and more deletions. Within the patient group, naive, central memory and Treg TCRB repertoires appeared more similar to each other than within healthy donors. TCRB CDR3 length was moderately but significantly reduced in all four CD4+ subsets of Type 1 diabetes patients.

The authors reverse transcribed all of the isolated RNA, so sequencing captured expressed TCRB transcripts. Assay used: immunoSEQ multiplex PCR; TCRdb lists only in-frame clones, some missing. In the table there are about 650,000 clones, around 12% of which are singletons. This clone has a handful of counts. Its antigen remains unidentified. CDR1 DFQATT and CDR2 SNEGSKA come from the germline V gene (reference sequence). The CDR3 totals 11 residues. The ends were cut back, 8 bases at V and 0 bases at J, with 7 bases in the middle. Sequencing was carried out using naive CD4+ T cells from blood. The chain combines TRBV20-1 with TRBJ2-5, with D possibly TRBD2 on 5 matching bases. This TCR was recovered from a man aged 25-45 years with type 1 diabetes. The CDR3 DNA sequence: TGCAGTCGAGGGAACCAAGAGACCCAGTACTTC. It translates to CSRGNQETQYF.